This entry describes one T cell receptor (beta chain). Its antigen remains undetermined. Base qualities are not provided; no much larger clone lies one nucleotide away. The data were obtained in a study of immune evolution from preneoplasia to lung adenocarcinoma (dated by TCRdb to about 2021). With regard to the full study: HLA loss of heterozygosity was seen in 7%, 15% and 33% of AIS, MIA and ADC lesions, and in no AAH lesions. Immune contexture across lung adenocarcinoma precursors and invasive adenocarcinoma was profiled using immune gene expression, TCR sequencing and multiplex immunofluorescence. Resected precursor lesions (AAH, AIS, MIA) and invasive adenocarcinomas were compared against paired morphologically normal lung tissue. The sample size depended on which specimens were available, not on a prior power calculation. The immune data were integrated with whole exome sequencing and methylation data from the same cohort of nodules. The overall cohort was made up of a few dozen patients with pulmonary nodules who had surgical resection. TCR sequencing data came from 45 to 60 patients. According to the study, over a hundred samples were used for TCR sequencing. POLYSOLVER was used to infer Class I HLA alleles from exome data, and LOHHLA was used to detect allele-specific HLA loss.

The CDR3 holds 14 amino acids from the cysteine to the phenylalanine. Only CDR3 DNA remains: 42 bases, in frame from the first base. V lost 1 base and J lost 6 bases; the stretch between them is 10 bases long. Reading the germline V gene (reference sequence) gives CDR1 LNHDA and CDR2 SQIVND. General study outcomes and caveats: Because all patients were from Japan and China, applicability to Western populations was uncertain. The findings were based on association rather than direct causation, and larger cohorts with long-term follow-up and longitudinal biopsies were deemed needed. T cell clonality was highest in KRAS-mutant nodules compared with EGFR-mutant or double wild-type lesions. Top T cell clone frequencies were highest in normal lung and appeared to decrease progressively from AAH through AIS, MIA and invasive adenocarcinoma. Clonality was highest in normal lung, while later-stage lesions appeared to have lower clonality but higher T cell density and diversity.

TCR beta CDR3 regions were sequenced from DNA using the immunoSEQ hsTCRbeta Kit. The paper's processing steps were these. TCR sequencing data were analysed with the ImmunoSEQ Analyzer. T cell clonality was defined as 1 minus Pielou's evenness, calculated on productive rearrangements. T cell diversity was measured with the inverse Simpson index on productive templates. T cell density was expressed as TCR beta template counts normalized to usable DNA, with usable DNA estimated by amplifying and sequencing housekeeping genes. Two-sided Kruskal-Wallis tests were used to compare TCR metrics between histologic stages. Held by TCRdb, this immuneACCESS table contains in-frame sequences only and omits some clones. Under half of the omission traces to an unresolved V gene where checked; the cause of the rest is unknown. Clone size and the V and J calls come from that table; the DNA yielded D and trimming. In this sample the table shows 9,500 to 10,000 clones, about four fifths of which occur a single time. Clones ranked in the top ten supply less than 5.5% of the sample.

Patients underwent resection in Japan or China between the mid-2010s and the late 2010s. Two lung cancer pathologists independently reviewed H&E slides to confirm the histologic diagnosis of every case. To enrich premalignant or tumor cells for nucleic acid extraction, macro-dissection was performed after pathologic assessment. DNA was isolated from FFPE tissue using the AllPrep DNA/RNA FFPE Kit. The TCR originated in a person aged 65-85 years with lung adenocarcinoma. Some clones in this sample may be carry-over from other donors' samples. The chain is encoded by TRBV19 joined to TRBJ1-5; TRBD1 is a weak D gene call, 6 bases matching. Sample: FFPE minimally invasive lung adenocarcinoma tissue. The cell subset or site label on this specimen signifies: micro-invasive lung adenocarcinoma (MIA). CDR3 region: CASSIAGAGQPQHF. Here is the DNA: TGTGCCAGTAGTATAGCAGGGGCAGGTCAGCCCCAGCATTTT.